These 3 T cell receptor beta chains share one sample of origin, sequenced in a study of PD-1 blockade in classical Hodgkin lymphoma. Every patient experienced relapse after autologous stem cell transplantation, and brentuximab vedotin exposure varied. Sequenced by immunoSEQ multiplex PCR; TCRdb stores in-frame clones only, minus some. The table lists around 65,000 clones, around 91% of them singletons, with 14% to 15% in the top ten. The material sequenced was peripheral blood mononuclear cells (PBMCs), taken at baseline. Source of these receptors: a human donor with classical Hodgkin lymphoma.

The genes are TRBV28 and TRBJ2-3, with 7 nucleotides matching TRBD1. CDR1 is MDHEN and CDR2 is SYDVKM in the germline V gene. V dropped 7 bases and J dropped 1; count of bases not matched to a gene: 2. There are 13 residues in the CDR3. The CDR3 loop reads CASIGQGTDTQYF. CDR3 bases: TGTGCCAGCATAGGACAGGGCACAGATACGCAGTATTTT. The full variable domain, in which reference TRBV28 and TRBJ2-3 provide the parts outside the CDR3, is DVKVTQSSRYLVKRTGEKVFLECVQDMDHENMFWYRQDPGLGLRLIYFSYDVKMKEKGDIPEGYSVSREKKERFSLILESASTNQTSMYLCASIGQGTDTQYFGPGTRLTVL.

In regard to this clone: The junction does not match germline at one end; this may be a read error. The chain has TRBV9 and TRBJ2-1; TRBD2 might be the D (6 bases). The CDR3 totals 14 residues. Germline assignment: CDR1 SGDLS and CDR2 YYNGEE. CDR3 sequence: CASSARLVYDEQFF. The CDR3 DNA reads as TGTGCCAGCAGCGCCCGACTAGTCTACGATGAGCAGTTCTTC.

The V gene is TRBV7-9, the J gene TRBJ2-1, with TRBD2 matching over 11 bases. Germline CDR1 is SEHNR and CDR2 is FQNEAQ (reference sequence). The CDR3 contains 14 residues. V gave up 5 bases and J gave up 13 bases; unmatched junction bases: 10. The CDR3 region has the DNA TGTGCCAGCAGCCCTTCGGCTAGCGGGGGGCGACAGTTCTTC. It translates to CASSPSASGGRQFF.